These 29 T cell receptor beta chains came from one sample sequenced in a study of blood T cell repertoires in COVID-19. Clones were sequenced by immunoSEQ multiplex PCR, and TCRdb holds only the in-frame ones, with some missing. The data contain about 220,000 clones, approximately 81% of them seen just once; the ten biggest clones take up 3.5% to 4%. The material sequenced was peripheral blood. The source of these receptors is a woman of 80 years or more with acute or convalescent COVID-19.

J is TRBJ2-5 and V is TRBV5-1; TRBD1 matches at 11 bases. The CDR3 has 15 amino acids. The junction had 3 bases not matched to a gene; V was cut back by 4 bases and J by 1 base. In germline, CDR1 is SGHRS, CDR2 YFSETQ. In DNA, the CDR3 is TGCGCCAGCAGCCAGGGACAGGGGGGCCAAGAGACCCAGTACTTC. Protein: CASSQGQGGQETQYF.

The chain recombines TRBV6-2 or TRBV6-3 with TRBJ2-2; 7 nucleotides agree with TRBD1. The CDR3 spans 16 residues. Per the germline V gene, CDR1 is MNHEY and CDR2 is SVGEGT. V dropped 3 bases and J dropped 2; count of bases not matched to a gene: 6. As DNA, the CDR3 is TGTGCCAGCAGTTATTTGAGGGGGCTTAACACCGGGGAGCTGTTTTTT. It codes for CASSYLRGLNTGELFF.

The gene calls are TRBV7-2 and TRBJ1-2; D gene unclear. CDR3 length: 15 residues. Trimming removed 6 bases from V and 5 bases from J, with 19 bases in between. Germline CDR1 SGHTA, CDR2 FQGNSA. CDR3 coding DNA: TGTGCCAGCAGGACCATTATCGGACTACGGTATGGCTACACCTTC. This encodes CASRTIIGLRYGYTF.

This chain uses TRBV6-6 with TRBJ2-7; D perhaps matches TRBD2 (6 bases). The CDR3 is 15 residues long. The ends were cut back, 2 bases at V and 0 bases at J, with 11 bases in the middle. CDR1 is MNHNY, CDR2 SVGAGI, per germline (reference sequence). The CDR3 sequence is CASSYAGSSSYEQYF. In nucleotides, the CDR3 is TGTGCCAGCAGTTACGCGGGGTCCTCCTCCTACGAGCAGTACTTC.

This sequence joins TRBV27 and TRBJ2-7, with 8 bases that match TRBD2. Germline V gene data show CDR1 as MNHEY and CDR2 as SMNVEV (reference sequence). V shed 6 bases, J shed 3 bases, and the junction held 13 bases outside the gene matches. The CDR3 extends over 16 amino acids. CDR3 loop: CASSRLGGAYVYEQYF. CDR3 nucleotides: TGTGCCAGCAGCCGCCTCGGGGGGGCTTACGTCTACGAGCAGTACTTC.

The V gene is TRBV7-2, the J gene TRBJ2-7; 7 nucleotides agree with TRBD2. Germline V CDR1 and CDR2: SGHTA, FQGNSA. V lost 1 base to trimming and J lost 0 bases; unmatched junction nucleotides: 3. The CDR3 sequence is 15 residues long. CDR3 in amino acids: CASSLGGGFSYEQYF. CDR3 bases: TGTGCCAGCAGCTTAGGCGGGGGTTTCTCCTACGAGCAGTACTTC.

The J gene is TRBJ2-2, the V gene TRBV2, with a tentative D call TRBD1 (5 bases). V lost 7 bases and J lost 4, with 16 bases in between. Germline V lookup: CDR1 SNHLY, CDR2 FYNNEI. CDR3 length: 15 residues. CDR3 coding DNA: TGTGCCAGCATTTGGTCGGCAGGGTTCACCGGGGAGCTGTTTTTT. Translated, it gives CASIWSAGFTGELFF.

The rearrangement links TRBV6-5 to TRBJ1-1, with TRBD1 identical over 7 bases. The ends lost 8 bases at V and 1 base at J; junction bases unmatched: 4. This CDR3 has 13 amino acids. Per germline, CDR1 MNHEY and CDR2 SVGAGI. CDR3 protein: CASCRGSNTEAFF. The CDR3 DNA reads TGTGCCAGCTGCAGGGGGTCGAACACTGAAGCTTTCTTT.

CDR3 residues: CASSFLGAMNTEAFF. DNA for the CDR3: TGCGCCAGCAGCTTCCTGGGAGCCATGAACACTGAAGCTTTCTTT. The rearrangement uses TRBV5-1 and TRBJ1-1; the D is unclear. The CDR3 loop spans 15 amino acids. Germline CDR1 is SGHRS and CDR2 is YFSETQ. Between the trimmed V and J ends, which lost 2 bases and 0 bases, there was a span of 11 bases.

This chain uses TRBV7-2 with TRBJ2-2; D perhaps matches TRBD1 (5 bases). CDR1 and CDR2 (germline): SGHTA, FQGNSA. This CDR3 is built from 17 residues. With 5 bases removed from V and 0 bases from J, the gap between germline ends came to 16 bases. The CDR3 protein is CASSPRPRTPNTGELFF. CDR3 bases: TGTGCCAGCAGCCCCCGGCCTAGGACACCGAACACCGGGGAGCTGTTTTTT.

The chain combines TRBV19 with TRBJ2-2, with 10 bases lining up with TRBD2. CDR1 and CDR2 from the germline V gene are LNHDA and SQIVND (reference sequence). This CDR3 region has 15 residues. After removal of 10 bases from V and 2 bases from J, the junction contained 7 bases not matched to a gene. The CDR3 protein is CATKLAGDNTGELFF. The DNA of the CDR3 is TGTGCCACCAAGCTAGCGGGGGATAACACCGGGGAGCTGTTTTTT.

The sample holds a few counts of this clone. The J gene is TRBJ2-2, the V gene TRBV30, with D uncertain. Germline-derived CDR1 and CDR2 are GTSNPN and SVGIG (reference sequence). The CDR3 loop spans 13 amino acids. V lost 2 bases to trimming and J lost 1 base, with 5 bases between them. CDR3 residues: CAWSNGNTGELFF. CDR3 nucleotide sequence: TGTGCCTGGAGTAACGGGAACACCGGGGAGCTGTTTTTT.

Regarding this clone: The same CDR3 also results from other DNA sequences found in this sample. J is TRBJ1-6 and V is TRBV6-5; TRBD1 matches 7 bases. The CDR3 extends over 16 amino acids. Germline trimming cut 2 bases from V and 5 bases from J; bases unmatched to any gene: 6. CDR1 and CDR2 from the germline V gene are MNHEY and SVGAGI. The CDR3 loop reads CASSYSLGQDNSPLHF. For the CDR3, the DNA is TGTGCCAGCAGTTACAGTCTCGGACAGGATAATTCACCCCTCCACTTT.

In its sample, this clone was seen a few times. The chain has TRBV12-3 or TRBV12-4 and TRBJ1-5; D call uncertain. This CDR3 is 12 amino acids long. Trimming removed 3 bases at V and 4 bases at J, with 4 bases between. The CDR3 DNA sequence: TGTGCCAGCAGTTTTAGAAATCAGCCCCAGCATTTT. Protein sequence: CASSFRNQPQHF.

This clone was seen a single time. The chain employs TRBV18 and TRBJ1-2; 7 nucleotides agree with TRBD1. Germline V gene sequence: CDR1 KGHSH, CDR2 LQKENI. The length of the CDR3 is 13 residues. J gave up 6 bases and V 2 bases, and 3 bases lay outside the gene matches. For the CDR3, the DNA is TGTGCCAGCTCACCAGACAGGGATGATGGCTACACCTTC. Translation: CASSPDRDDGYTF. Combining the CDR3 with reference TRBV18 and TRBJ1-2 gives the whole variable domain NAGVMQNPRHLVRRRGQEARLRCSPMKGHSHVYWYRQLPEEGLKFMVYLQKENIIDESGMPKERFSAEFPKEGPSILRIQQVVRGDSAAYFCASSPDRDDGYTFGSGTRLTVV.

The chain has TRBV23-1 and TRBJ1-1; perhaps TRBD1 as D (5 bases). TRBV23-1 is known as an ORF, though its function is uncertain. The CDR3 spans 20 residues. V shed 2 bases and J shed 1 base, with 26 bases lying between them. CDR3 nucleotide sequence: TGCGCCAGCAGTCAAGTGGGGTCCCCCCAGGGCGGGGCACCGAACACTGAAGCTTTCTTT. As protein: CASSQVGSPQGGAPNTEAFF.

This chain joins TRBV5-6 and TRBJ1-1, with D possibly being TRBD1 (6 bases). Germline CDR1 and CDR2: SGHDT and YYEEEE. V lost 2 bases to trimming and J lost 6 bases, with 14 bases between them. The CDR3 runs to 14 residues. The CDR3 DNA is TGTGCCAGCAGCTTTGGCAGGACAGACTCTGAAGCTTTCTTT. Translation gives CASSFGRTDSEAFF.

The chain recombines TRBV19 with TRBJ1-5, with a weak D call TRBD1 (6 bases). The germline CDR1 and CDR2 sequences are LNHDA and SQIVND (reference sequence). The length of the CDR3 is 12 residues. V was clipped by 5 bases and J by 4 bases, with 6 bases between them. The CDR3 DNA is TGTGCCAGTAGTGGACAGAATCAGCCCCAGCATTTT. Translating gives CASSGQNQPQHF.

This clone has only a few counts. The rearrangement joins TRBV2 to TRBJ1-2, with 9 nucleotides matching TRBD1. The germline V gene encodes CDR1 SNHLY and CDR2 FYNNEI. This CDR3 has 14 amino acids. V gave up 5 bases and J gave up 5 bases; unmatched junction bases: 6. The CDR3 DNA follows: TGTGCCAGCAGTCTTGGGGGGACAGGGTATGGCTACACCTTC. It codes for CASSLGGTGYGYTF.

The chain joins TRBV11-2 to TRBJ2-1, with D possibly TRBD2 on 5 matching bases. Germline CDR1 reads SGHAT; CDR2 reads FQNNGV. V gave up 2 bases and J gave up 0 bases, with 8 bases separating them. This CDR3 has 15 amino acids. The CDR3 loop reads CASSLTAGSYNEQFF. The CDR3 DNA is TGTGCCAGCAGCTTAACGGCGGGCTCCTACAATGAGCAGTTCTTC.

V gene TRBV18 combines with J gene TRBJ2-3, with TRBD1 matching 8 bases. J gave up 4 bases and V 3 bases, and 3 bases lay outside the gene matches. The CDR3 length is 14 residues. Germline V gene lookup returns CDR1 KGHSH and CDR2 LQKENI. The CDR3 region is CASSPAGGPDTQYF. The CDR3 DNA sequence: TGTGCCAGCTCACCGGCAGGGGGCCCAGATACGCAGTATTTT.

There are a few counts of this clone. The V call is TRBV2, the J call TRBJ2-7; maybe TRBD2 (5 bases). Trimming left V 7 bases short and J 6 bases short, with 19 bases between. CDR3 length equals 14 residues. CDR1 and CDR2 (germline): SNHLY, FYNNEI. The CDR3 sequence is CASTGLLPAGEQYF. CDR3 coding DNA: TGTGCCAGCACCGGGCTTTTGCCGGCGGGCGAGCAGTACTTC. The entire variable domain, with the rest obtained from reference TRBV2 and TRBJ2-7, is as follows: EPEVTQTPSHQVTQMGQEVILRCVPISNHLYFYWYRQILGQKVEFLVSFYNNEISEKSEIFDDQFSVERPDGSNFTLKIRSTKLEDSAMYFCASTGLLPAGEQYFGPGTRLTVT.

The CDR3 DNA reads as TGTGCCAGCAGTCTCGTAAGGGGCAAGGCCTATGGCTACACCTTC. Its translation is CASSLVRGKAYGYTF. V is TRBV6-5 and J is TRBJ1-2, with TRBD1 as a possible D gene (5 bases). This CDR3 has 15 residues. V lost 5 bases and J 4 bases, leaving 17 bases between the germline ends. Germline CDR1 reads MNHEY; CDR2 reads SVGAGI.

In its sample, this clone was seen a few times. The chain joins TRBV5-4 to TRBJ1-4; 10 nucleotides match TRBD1. The CDR3 contains 14 residues. The V gene's germline CDR1 is SGHNT and CDR2 YYREEE (reference sequence). Germline trimming cut 4 bases from V and 4 bases from J; bases unmatched to any gene: 1. The CDR3 DNA sequence: TGTGCCAGCAGCCGGGACAGGGGTAATGAAAAACTGTTTTTT. Translating it yields CASSRDRGNEKLFF.

The genes are TRBV5-4 and TRBJ1-5; a weak D match, TRBD1 (6 bases). Germline CDR1 SGHNT, CDR2 YYREEE (reference sequence). The CDR3 is made up of 18 amino acids. V shed 6 bases and J shed 4 bases, with 26 bases lying between them. CDR3 in amino acids: CASTGQQQGRPWNQPQHF. CDR3 coding DNA: TGTGCCAGCACCGGTCAACAGCAGGGGCGCCCTTGGAATCAGCCCCAGCATTTT.

This clone has just a few counts. CDR3 sequence reads: CASSQAGNEQYF. The CDR3, as DNA: TGTGCCAGCAGCCAAGCAGGGAACGAGCAGTACTTC. J is TRBJ2-7 and V is TRBV4-2, with a tentative D call TRBD1 (5 bases). The ends were cut back, 1 base at V and 5 bases at J, with 6 bases in the middle. Germline V gives CDR1 LGHNA, CDR2 YNFKEQ. The CDR3 has 12 amino acids.

The rearrangement joins TRBV5-1 to TRBJ2-1; TRBD1 aligns across 9 bases. This CDR3 contains 14 residues. Trimming removed 3 bases from V and 6 bases from J; junction bases left unmatched: 4. Germline CDR1 reads SGHRS; CDR2 reads YFSETQ. The CDR3 region is CASSSTDRGNEQFF. CDR3 bases: TGCGCCAGCAGCTCTACGGACAGGGGCAATGAGCAGTTCTTC.

This sequence joins TRBV7-3 and TRBJ2-1; D might be TRBD1 (5 bases). From germline, CDR1 is SGHTA and CDR2 FQGTGA. The CDR3 sequence is 13 residues long. V dropped 2 bases and J dropped 8 bases, with 10 bases sitting between them. The CDR3 protein is CASSLQGSDEQFF. The CDR3 region has the DNA TGTGCCAGCAGCTTACAGGGCAGCGATGAGCAGTTCTTC.

The rearrangement links TRBV7-6 to TRBJ2-3; 13 bases agree with TRBD2. Germline CDR1 SGHVS, CDR2 FNYEAQ. The ends lost 2 bases at V and 5 bases at J; junction bases unmatched: 10. This CDR3 has 18 amino acids. The CDR3: CASSLMTSGGSGVDTQYF. The CDR3 bases are TGTGCCAGCAGCTTAATGACTAGCGGGGGGTCGGGGGTAGATACGCAGTATTTT. The full variable domain, in which reference TRBV7-6 and TRBJ2-3 provide the parts outside the CDR3, is GAGVSQSPRYKVTKRGQDVALRCDPISGHVSLYWYRQALGQGPEFLTYFNYEAQQDKSGLPNDRFSAERPEGSISTLTIQRTEQRDSAMYRCASSLMTSGGSGVDTQYFGPGTRLTVL.